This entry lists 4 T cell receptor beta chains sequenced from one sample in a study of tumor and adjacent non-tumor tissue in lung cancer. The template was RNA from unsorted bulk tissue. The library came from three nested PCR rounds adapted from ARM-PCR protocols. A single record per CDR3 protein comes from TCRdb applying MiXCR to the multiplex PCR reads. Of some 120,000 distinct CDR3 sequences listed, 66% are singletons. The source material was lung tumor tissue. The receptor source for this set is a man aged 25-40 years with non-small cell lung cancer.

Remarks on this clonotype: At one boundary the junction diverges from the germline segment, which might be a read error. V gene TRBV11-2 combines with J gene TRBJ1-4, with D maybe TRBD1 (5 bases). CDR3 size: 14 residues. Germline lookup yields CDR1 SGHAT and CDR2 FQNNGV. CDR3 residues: CASSLARQLEKLLF. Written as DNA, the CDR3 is TGTGCCAGCAGCCTCGCACGACAGCTAGAAAAACTGTTGTTT.

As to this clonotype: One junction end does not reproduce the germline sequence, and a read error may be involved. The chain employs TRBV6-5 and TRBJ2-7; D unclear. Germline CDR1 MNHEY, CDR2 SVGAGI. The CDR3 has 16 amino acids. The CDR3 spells CTSSYGISLSSYEQYF. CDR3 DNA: TGTACCAGCAGTTATGGCATTAGCTTGAGCTCCTACGAGCAATACTTC.

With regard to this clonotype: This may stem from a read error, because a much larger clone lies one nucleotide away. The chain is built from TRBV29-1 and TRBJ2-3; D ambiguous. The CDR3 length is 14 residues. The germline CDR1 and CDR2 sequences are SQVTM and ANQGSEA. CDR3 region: CSIDLMRGADTQYF. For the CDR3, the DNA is TGCAGCATTGATCTGATGAGAGGAGCAGATACGCAGTATTTT.

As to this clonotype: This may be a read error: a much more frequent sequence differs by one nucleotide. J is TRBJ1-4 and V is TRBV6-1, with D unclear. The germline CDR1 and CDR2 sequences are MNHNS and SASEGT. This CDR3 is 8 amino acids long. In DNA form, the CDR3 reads TGTGCCTCAGGAAAACAGTTTTTT. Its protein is CASGKQFF.